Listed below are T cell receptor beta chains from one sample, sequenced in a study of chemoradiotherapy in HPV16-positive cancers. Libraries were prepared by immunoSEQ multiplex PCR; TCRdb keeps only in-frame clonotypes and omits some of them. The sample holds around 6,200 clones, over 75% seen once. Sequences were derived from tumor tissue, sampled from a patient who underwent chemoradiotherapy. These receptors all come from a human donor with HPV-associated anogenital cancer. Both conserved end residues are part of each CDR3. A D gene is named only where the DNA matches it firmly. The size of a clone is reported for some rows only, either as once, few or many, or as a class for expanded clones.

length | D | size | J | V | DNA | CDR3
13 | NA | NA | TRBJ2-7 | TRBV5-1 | TGCGCCAGCAGCCCGACCCAGCCCTACGAGCAGTACTTC | CASSPTQPYEQYF
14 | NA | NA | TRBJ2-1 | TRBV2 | TGTGCCAGCACTCCGGGGAGCTCCTACAATGAGCAGTTCTTC | CASTPGSSYNEQFF
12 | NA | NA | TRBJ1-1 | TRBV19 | TGTGCCAGTAGTACAGGGTACACTGAAGCTTTCTTT | CASSTGYTEAFF
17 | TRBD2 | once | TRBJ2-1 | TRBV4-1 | TGCGCCAGCAGCCCTTTATTGACTAGCGGGGGAGTCAATGAGCAGTTCTTC | CASSPLLTSGGVNEQFF
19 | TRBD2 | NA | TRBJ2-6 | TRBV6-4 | TGTGCCAGCTCCCGAGAGGGACTAGCGGCTTTCTCTGGGGCCAACGTCCTGACTTTC | CASSREGLAAFSGANVLTF
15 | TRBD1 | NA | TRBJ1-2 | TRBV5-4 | TGTGCCAGCAGCTCGAGGACAGGCTCTAACTATGGCTACACCTTC | CASSSRTGSNYGYTF
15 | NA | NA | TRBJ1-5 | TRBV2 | TGTGCCAGCAGTGTGGACAGTAATAGCAATCAGCCCCAGCATTTT | CASSVDSNSNQPQHF
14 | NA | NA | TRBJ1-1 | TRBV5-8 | TGTGCCAGCAGCTTCGCAGGGGAGAACACTGAAGCTTTCTTT | CASSFAGENTEAFF
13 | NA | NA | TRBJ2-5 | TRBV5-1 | TGCGCCAGCAGCCACCCCGGGGGAGAGACCCAGTACTTC | CASSHPGGETQYF
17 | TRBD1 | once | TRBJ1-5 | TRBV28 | TGTGCCAGCAGTTTTTTGGAATCGGGACAGGGCAATCAGCCCCAGCATTTT | CASSFLESGQGNQPQHF
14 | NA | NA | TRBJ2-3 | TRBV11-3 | TGTGCCAGCAGCTTCCCAGGTAACACAGATACGCAGTATTTT | CASSFPGNTDTQYF
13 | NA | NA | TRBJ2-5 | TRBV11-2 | TGTGCCAGCAGCTTGGGGGGCCAAGAGACCCAGTACTTC | CASSLGGQETQYF
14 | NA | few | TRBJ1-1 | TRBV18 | TGTGCCAGCTCAAGTTCGGGGTCCGACACTGAAGCTTTCTTT | CASSSSGSDTEAFF
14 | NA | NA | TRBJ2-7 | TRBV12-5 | TGTGCTAGTAGTACGGGACGGACACCCTACGAGCAGTACTTC | CASSTGRTPYEQYF
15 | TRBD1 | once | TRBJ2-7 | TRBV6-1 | TGTGCCAGCAGTGGCCGGGACAGGACCGTAAGGGAGCAGTACTTC | CASSGRDRTVREQYF
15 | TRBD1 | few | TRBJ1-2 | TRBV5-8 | TGTGCCAGCTTCGACATACAGGGGGCTCTCTATGGCTACACCTTC | CASFDIQGALYGYTF
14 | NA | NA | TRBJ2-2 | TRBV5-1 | TGCGCCAGCTCAGCGCAGGGAACCACCGGGGAGCTGTTTTTT | CASSAQGTTGELFF
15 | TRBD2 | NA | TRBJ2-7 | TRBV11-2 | TGTGCCAGCAGCCCGCACCGACTAGCGGTATACGAGCAGTACTTC | CASSPHRLAVYEQYF
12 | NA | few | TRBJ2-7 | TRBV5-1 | TGCGCCAGCAGCAAGACGAGTCGCGAGCAGTACTTC | CASSKTSREQYF
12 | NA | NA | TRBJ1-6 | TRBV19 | TGTGCCAGTTCTGCAGGGAATTCACCCCTCCACTTT | CASSAGNSPLHF
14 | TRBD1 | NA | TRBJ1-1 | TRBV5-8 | TGTGCCAGCAGCGCGGACAGGTGGAGCACTGAAGCTTTCTTT | CASSADRWSTEAFF
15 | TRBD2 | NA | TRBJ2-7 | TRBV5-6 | TGTGCCAGCAGCTCAGGACTAGCGGGGGGGCGCGAGCAGTACTTC | CASSSGLAGGREQYF
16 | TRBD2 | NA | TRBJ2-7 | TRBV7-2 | TGTGCCAGCAGCCTACAGACTAGCGGGAGACTCGACGAGCAGTACTTC | CASSLQTSGRLDEQYF
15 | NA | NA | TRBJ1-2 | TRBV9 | TGTGCCAGCAGCGTTGGGGACACAGCTAACTATGGCTACACCTTC | CASSVGDTANYGYTF
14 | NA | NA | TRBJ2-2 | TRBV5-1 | TGCGCCAGCAGCTTAAGGGCAGGGACCGGGGAGCTGTTTTTT | CASSLRAGTGELFF
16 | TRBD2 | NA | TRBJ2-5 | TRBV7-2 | TGTGCCAGCAGCTTAGCGAATGGACTAGCGGGAGGGGGCCAGTACTTC | CASSLANGLAGGGQYF
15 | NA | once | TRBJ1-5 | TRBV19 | TGTGCCAGTAGTATGATGGGGAGGAGAAATCAGCCCCAGCATTTT | CASSMMGRRNQPQHF
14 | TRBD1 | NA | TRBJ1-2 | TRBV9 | TGTGCCAGCAGCGCGACAGGGTACGACTATGGCTACACCTTC | CASSATGYDYGYTF
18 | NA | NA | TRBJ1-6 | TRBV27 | TGTGCCAGCAGTGAACTAAGAGGGGCGAGCTCCTATAATTCACCCCTCCACTTT | CASSELRGASSYNSPLHF
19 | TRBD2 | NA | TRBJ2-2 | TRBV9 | TGTGCCAGCAGCGTAGACCCGGGGGGGACTAGCGGGAACACCGGGGAGCTGTTTTTT | CASSVDPGGTSGNTGELFF
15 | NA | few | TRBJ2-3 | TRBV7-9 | TGTGCCAGCAGCTTCGTGCCTAGCCCCACAGATACGCAGTATTTT | CASSFVPSPTDTQYF
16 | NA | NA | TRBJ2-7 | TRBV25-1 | TGTGCCAGCCCGTTTGGGGAGGCCGGGACACCCTACGAGCAGTACTTC | CASPFGEAGTPYEQYF
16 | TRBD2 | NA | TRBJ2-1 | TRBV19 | TGTGCCAGTAGTATTCGTTTGGGGGGGGCCTACAATGAGCAGTTCTTC | CASSIRLGGAYNEQFF
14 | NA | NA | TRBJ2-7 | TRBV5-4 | TGTGCCAGCAGCTTTGGAGGGAGTCCCTACGAGCAGTACTTC | CASSFGGSPYEQYF
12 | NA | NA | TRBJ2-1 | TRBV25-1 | TGTGCCAGCAGTGAATATGGTCTTGAGCAGTTCTTC | CASSEYGLEQFF
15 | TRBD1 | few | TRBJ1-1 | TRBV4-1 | TGCGCCAGCAGCCAACCGGGACAGGCTAACACTGAAGCTTTCTTT | CASSQPGQANTEAFF
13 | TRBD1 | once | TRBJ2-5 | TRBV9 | TGTGCCAGCAGCCGGGGACAGCAAGAGACCCAGTACTTC | CASSRGQQETQYF
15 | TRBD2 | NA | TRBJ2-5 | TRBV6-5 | TGTGCCAGCAGCCTGGGGACTAGCGGCCAAGAGACCCAGTACTTC | CASSLGTSGQETQYF
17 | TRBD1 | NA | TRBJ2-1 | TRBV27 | TGTGCCAGCAGTTTTATCCGACAGGGGGGGACCTACAATGAGCAGTTCTTC | CASSFIRQGGTYNEQFF
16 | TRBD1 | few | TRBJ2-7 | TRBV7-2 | TGTGCCAGCAGCTTAGAGCTCTCAGGGGGCCAGAACGAGCAGTACTTC | CASSLELSGGQNEQYF
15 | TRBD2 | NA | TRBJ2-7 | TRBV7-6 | TGTGCCAGCAGCATAGCCGGGACTAGCGGCTACGAGCAGTACTTC | CASSIAGTSGYEQYF
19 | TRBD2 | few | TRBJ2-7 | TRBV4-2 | TGTGCCAGCAGCCAAGGTATAGCGGGAGTTCTGCCTTCAGCCTACGAGCAGTACTTC | CASSQGIAGVLPSAYEQYF
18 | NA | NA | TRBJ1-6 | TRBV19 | TGTGCCAGTAGTTCCCGACGCGAGGGGGGGCTGGGTAATTCACCCCTCCACTTT | CASSSRREGGLGNSPLHF
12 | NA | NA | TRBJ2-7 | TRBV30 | TGTGCCTGGAGTGGATCGGGGCACGAGCAGTACTTC | CAWSGSGHEQYF
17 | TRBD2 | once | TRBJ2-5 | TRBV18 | TGTGCCAGCTCACCACTGGGGCTAGCGGGACCCAAAGAGACCCAGTACTTC | CASSPLGLAGPKETQYF
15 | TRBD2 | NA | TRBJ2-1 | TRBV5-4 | TGTGCCAGCAGCCCTGGACTAGCGGGGAGGAATGAGCAGTTCTTC | CASSPGLAGRNEQFF